A selection of T cell receptor beta chains follows, all from one sample in a study of radiation and T cells in renal cell carcinoma. Here immunoSEQ multiplex PCR was the method, and the copy in TCRdb shows in-frame clones only, minus some. This table has 150,000 or so clones, about 87% appearing once. The source material was blood, sampled from a patient whose treatment included radiotherapy and nephrectomy. The origin of the receptors is a woman aged 70-85 years with renal cell carcinoma. CDR3s include the opening cysteine and the closing phenylalanine or tryptophan. D genes are given only for firm matches. The size entry is marked missing in some rows and otherwise reads once, few, many or a size class.

clone_size: NA
d_call: TRBD1
j_call: TRBJ2-7
v_call: TRBV25-1
cdr3_aa: CASSRTGSYEQYF
cdr3_nt: TGTGCCAGCAGTCGGACAGGATCCTACGAGCAGTACTTC

clone_size: NA
d_call: TRBD1
j_call: TRBJ2-2
v_call: TRBV10-3
cdr3_aa: CAISGTGDTGELFF
cdr3_nt: TGTGCCATCAGCGGGACAGGGGACACCGGGGAGCTGTTTTTT

clone_size: NA
d_call: TRBD1
j_call: TRBJ1-5
v_call: TRBV6-6
cdr3_aa: CASSPWTGSQPQHF
cdr3_nt: TGTGCCAGCAGCCCATGGACAGGGAGCCAGCCCCAGCATTTT

clone_size: NA
d_call: NA
j_call: TRBJ1-6
v_call: TRBV7-2
cdr3_aa: CASSLDGREGSPLHF
cdr3_nt: TGTGCCAGCAGCTTAGATGGGAGGGAGGGTTCACCCCTCCACTTT

clone_size: NA
d_call: TRBD1
j_call: TRBJ2-2
v_call: TRBV5-1
cdr3_aa: CASSQQGAGTGELFF
cdr3_nt: TGCGCCAGCAGCCAACAGGGGGCGGGCACCGGGGAGCTGTTTTTT

clone_size: NA
d_call: NA
j_call: TRBJ1-2
v_call: TRBV28
cdr3_aa: CASSFPQVEAYGYTF
cdr3_nt: TGTGCCAGCAGTTTCCCACAGGTCGAGGCCTATGGCTACACCTTC

clone_size: NA
d_call: NA
j_call: TRBJ1-2
v_call: TRBV30
cdr3_aa: CAWSVQAVNYYGYTF
cdr3_nt: TGTGCCTGGAGTGTACAGGCAGTTAACTACTATGGCTACACCTTC

clone_size: NA
d_call: NA
j_call: TRBJ1-5
v_call: TRBV7-8
cdr3_aa: CASSLPGSNQPQHF
cdr3_nt: TGTGCCAGCAGCTTACCAGGGAGCAATCAGCCCCAGCATTTT

clone_size: NA
d_call: TRBD2
j_call: TRBJ2-2
v_call: TRBV5-1
cdr3_aa: CASSPRTSGDGTGELFF
cdr3_nt: TGCGCCAGCAGCCCTCGGACTAGCGGTGACGGGACCGGGGAGCTGTTTTTT

clone_size: NA
d_call: NA
j_call: TRBJ1-2
v_call: TRBV7-8
cdr3_aa: CASSLAWEGHGYTF
cdr3_nt: TGTGCCAGCAGCTTAGCGTGGGAAGGCCATGGCTACACCTTC

clone_size: NA
d_call: NA
j_call: TRBJ2-4
v_call: TRBV4-2
cdr3_aa: CASSQIRMAKNIQYF
cdr3_nt: TGTGCCAGCAGCCAAATTCGGATGGCCAAAAACATTCAGTACTTC

clone_size: few
d_call: TRBD1
j_call: TRBJ2-6
v_call: TRBV19
cdr3_aa: CASSTIGQGSGANVLTF
cdr3_nt: TGTGCCAGTAGTACCATCGGACAGGGCTCTGGGGCCAACGTCCTGACTTTC

clone_size: NA
d_call: NA
j_call: TRBJ1-2
v_call: TRBV6-6
cdr3_aa: CASSYAGGAGGYTF
cdr3_nt: TGTGCCAGCAGTTACGCCGGCGGGGCGGGTGGCTACACCTTC